This TCR beta chain was profiled in a study of CD8 T cells in Susac syndrome. Study-wide results and caveats: The TCR sequencing and HLA analysis in the study involved a relatively small number of individuals, as the study acknowledged.

This CDR3 is 14 amino acids long. Germline CDR1 and CDR2: DFQATT and SNEGSKA (reference sequence). Trimming shortened V by 3 bases and J by 4 bases, and 12 bases separated the two germline ends. Controls were drawn from healthy donors and were matched for age and sex. The authors reverse transcribed roughly 0.5 to 1 ug RNA with random hexamers. Amplification of TCR beta CDR3 by immunoSEQ multiplex PCR spanned 54 Vbeta and 13 Jbeta. In TCRdb, the immunoSEQ multiplex PCR reads were re-called with MiXCR into one record per CDR3 protein. The sample has 100,000 to 150,000 distinct CDR3 sequences, about 95% seen once. About this clonotype itself: Antigen unknown.

The sequencing input was CD4+ T cells from PBMCs. The TCR was taken from a human donor in good health. This chain links TRBV20-1 with TRBJ2-2; D unresolved. The CDR3 loop reads CSARPPSSTGELFF. In DNA, the CDR3 is TGCAGTGCTAGGCCCCCCTCTTCCACCGGGGAGCTGTTTTTT.